Below, 8 T cell receptor beta chains from the same sample are listed, as sequenced in a study of glioma-infiltrating T cells. Amplification of TCR alpha and beta CDR3 regions from RNA used iRepertoire nested multiplex PCR. TCRdb analysed the multiplex PCR reads with MiXCR anew, one entry per CDR3 protein. The sample yields around 350,000 distinct CDR3 sequences, more than 35% seen once. The sequencing sample was made of glioma tissue, nonneoplastic brain tissue, or PBMCs (not recorded which). These receptors were taken from a human donor with low-grade glioma or glioblastoma, undergoing nonglioma brain surgery, or in good health (not recorded which).

The chain links TRBV11-3 to TRBJ2-1; 9 bases align to TRBD2. J lost 1 base, V lost 3 bases, and 1 base had no gene match. The CDR3 covers 15 residues. Looked up from germline, CDR1 is SGHNT and CDR2 is YENEEA. CDR3 in amino acids: CASSFGLASYNEQFF. CDR3 sequence (DNA): TGTGCCAGCAGCTTCGGACTAGCGTCCTACAATGAGCAGTTCTTC.

A word on this clonotype: This could be a read error, since a much larger clone is one nucleotide away. This rearrangement joins TRBV27 to TRBJ2-1; TRBD2 matches at 8 bases. CDR3 size: 13 residues. J was trimmed by 6 bases and V by 6 bases; bases with no gene match: 4. Germline V lookup: CDR1 MNHEY, CDR2 SMNVEV (reference sequence). CDR3 in amino acids: CASRPGLGNEQFF. CDR3 nucleotide sequence: TGTGCCAGCAGACCGGGACTAGGCAATGAGCAGTTCTTC.

This clonotype was detected ten times or more. The rearrangement uses TRBV7-2 and TRBJ1-2; D is ambiguous. The CDR3 spans 12 residues. V was pared by 3 bases and J by 7 bases, with 9 bases between. Germline loops: CDR1 SGHTA, CDR2 FQGNSA. The CDR3 region has the DNA TGTGCCAGCAGCTTGACGGGTAGTGGCTACACCTTC. Protein: CASSLTGSGYTF.

This clonotype was found a few times. J is TRBJ1-2 and V is TRBV7-9; D is unclear. The CDR3 is made up of 15 amino acids. V was shortened by 2 bases and J by 2 bases, with 12 bases between the two germline ends. The V gene's germline CDR1 is SEHNR and CDR2 FQNEAQ (reference sequence). The CDR3 loop reads CASSLPSQPNYGYTF. The CDR3 bases are TGTGCCAGCAGCTTACCTTCCCAACCGAACTATGGCTACACCTTC.

There are a few counts of this clonotype. The genes are TRBV4-1 and TRBJ1-2; weak D call: TRBD1 (5 bases). The CDR3 totals 13 residues. Per the germline V gene, CDR1 is MGHRA and CDR2 is YSYEKL. V was pared by 3 bases and J by 7 bases, with 12 bases between. The CDR3 DNA follows: TGCGCCAGCAGCCAGGACATTCTGCTTGGCTACACCTTC. Amino acid sequence: CASSQDILLGYTF.

A remark on this clonotype: A read error may be the cause here, since a much bigger clone is one base away. The J gene is TRBJ1-6, the V gene TRBV27; 7 nucleotides agree with TRBD1. The germline gives CDR1 MNHEY, CDR2 SMNVEV (reference sequence). V was pared by 4 bases and J by 15 bases, with 9 bases of the junction left unmatched. The CDR3 runs 13 residues. The CDR3 loop reads CASSSNTDRYLHF. As DNA, the CDR3 is TGTGCCAGCAGTTCCAATACGGACAGGTACCTCCACTTT.

This clonotype was seen many times. J is TRBJ1-5 and V is TRBV6-2 or TRBV6-3, with D possibly being TRBD1 (6 bases). Per the germline V gene, CDR1 is MNHEY and CDR2 is SVGEGT. The CDR3 loop spans 14 amino acids. The V end lost 0 bases, the J end lost 4 bases, and 7 bases lay between the germline ends. The CDR3 spells CASSYSDRNQPQHF. The CDR3 coding sequence is TGTGCCAGCAGTTACTCGGACAGAAATCAGCCCCAGCATTTT.

This clonotype was seen ten or more times. The J gene is TRBJ2-1, the V gene TRBV27; D unclear. Germline V gene sequence: CDR1 MNHEY, CDR2 SMNVEV (reference sequence). V was pared by 5 bases and J by 10 bases, with 15 bases between. The CDR3 is made up of 13 amino acids. The CDR3 DNA reads as TGTGCCAGCAGTCCCGGACCAAGCGTCGAGCAGTTCTTC. Translating gives CASSPGPSVEQFF.